The 2 T cell receptor beta chains listed next were all sequenced from one sample in a study of blood T cell repertoires in COVID-19. Clones were sequenced by immunoSEQ multiplex PCR, and TCRdb holds only the in-frame ones, with some missing. The sample gives 270,000 or so clones, approximately 84% of which show up once; more than 1.1% is in the top ten. Sequenced material: peripheral blood. These receptors came from a human donor with COVID-19, enrolled during active disease. The donor label of this sample is uncertain.

V gene TRBV9 combines with J gene TRBJ2-6; D gene unclear. The CDR3 is 16 residues long. V shed 6 bases and J shed 1 base, with 14 bases lying between them. Germline CDR1 reads SGDLS; CDR2 reads YYNGEE. For the CDR3, the DNA is TGTGCCAGCACCTCGGTCCCCTCGTCTGGGGCCAACGTCCTGACTTTC. Translated, it gives CASTSVPSSGANVLTF.

This chain joins TRBV18 and TRBJ1-5, with TRBD1 matching over 8 bases. This CDR3 has 17 amino acids. Trimming at V came to 1 base and at J to 7 bases, leaving 12 bases not matched to a gene. Germline V lookup: CDR1 KGHSH, CDR2 LQKENI. CDR3: CASSPLPGGPLNQPQHF. The CDR3 region has the DNA TGTGCCAGCTCACCACTTCCAGGGGGCCCCTTGAACCAGCCCCAGCATTTT. Drawing the rest from reference TRBV18 and TRBJ1-5, the complete variable domain is NAGVMQNPRHLVRRRGQEARLRCSPMKGHSHVYWYRQLPEEGLKFMVYLQKENIIDESGMPKERFSAEFPKEGPSILRIQQVVRGDSAAYFCASSPLPGGPLNQPQHFGDGTRLSIL.